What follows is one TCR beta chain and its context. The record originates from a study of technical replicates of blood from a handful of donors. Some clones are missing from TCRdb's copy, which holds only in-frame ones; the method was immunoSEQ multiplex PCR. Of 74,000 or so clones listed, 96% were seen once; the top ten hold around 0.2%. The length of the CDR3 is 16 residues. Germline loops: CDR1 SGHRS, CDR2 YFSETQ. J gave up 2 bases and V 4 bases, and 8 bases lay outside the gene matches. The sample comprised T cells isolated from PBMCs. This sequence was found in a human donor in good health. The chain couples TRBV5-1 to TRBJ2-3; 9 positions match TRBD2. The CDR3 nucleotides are TGCGCCAGCAGCATCCAGGGACTAGCAGACACAGATACGCAGTATTTT. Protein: CASSIQGLADTDTQYF.